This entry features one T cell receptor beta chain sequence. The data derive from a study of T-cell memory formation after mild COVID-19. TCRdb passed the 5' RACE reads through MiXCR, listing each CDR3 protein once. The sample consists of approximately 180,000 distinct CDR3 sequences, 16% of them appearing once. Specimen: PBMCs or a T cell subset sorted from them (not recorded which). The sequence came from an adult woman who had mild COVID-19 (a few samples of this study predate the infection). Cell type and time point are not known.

CDR3 coding DNA: TGCAGCGTTCTGCGCGGAGGCTCCTACGAGCAGTACTTC. Amino acid sequence: CSVLRGGSYEQYF. V usage is TRBV29-1 and J usage is TRBJ2-7; the D gene is possibly TRBD2 (5 bases). This CDR3 has 13 residues. Trimming stripped 5 bases from V and 0 bases from J, with 11 bases between. The germline V gene has CDR1 SQVTM and CDR2 ANQGSEA.